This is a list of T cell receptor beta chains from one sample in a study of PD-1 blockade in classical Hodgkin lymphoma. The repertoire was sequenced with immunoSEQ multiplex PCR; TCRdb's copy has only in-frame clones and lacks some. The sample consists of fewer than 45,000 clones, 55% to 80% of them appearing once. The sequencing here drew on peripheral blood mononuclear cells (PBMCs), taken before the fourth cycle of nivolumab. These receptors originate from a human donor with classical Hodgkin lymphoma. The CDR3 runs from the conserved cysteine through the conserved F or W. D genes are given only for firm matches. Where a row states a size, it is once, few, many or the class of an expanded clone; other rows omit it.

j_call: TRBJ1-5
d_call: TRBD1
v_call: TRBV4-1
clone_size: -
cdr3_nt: TGCGCCAGCAGCCAGGGACAGGGGAGTTTTGGTCAGCCCCAGCATTTT
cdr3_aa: CASSQGQGSFGQPQHF

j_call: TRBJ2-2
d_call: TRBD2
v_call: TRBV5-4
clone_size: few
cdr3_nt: TGTGCCAGCAGCCGCGGGGGAAGGGAGCTGTTTTTT
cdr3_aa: CASSRGGRELFF

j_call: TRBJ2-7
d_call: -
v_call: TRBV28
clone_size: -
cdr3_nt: TGTGCCAGCAGAGGTGCAGGGTTACGCTACGAGCAGTACTTC
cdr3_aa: CASRGAGLRYEQYF

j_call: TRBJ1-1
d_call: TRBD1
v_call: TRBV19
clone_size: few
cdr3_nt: TGTGCGTCCCAGACAGCAGGGGGAAAGAACACTGAAGCTTTCTTT
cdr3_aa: CASQTAGGKNTEAFF

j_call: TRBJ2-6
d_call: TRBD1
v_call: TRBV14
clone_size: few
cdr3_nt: TGTGCCAGCAGCCAAGATAAGGACAGGGGTGGGGCCAACGTCCTGACTTTC
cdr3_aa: CASSQDKDRGGANVLTF

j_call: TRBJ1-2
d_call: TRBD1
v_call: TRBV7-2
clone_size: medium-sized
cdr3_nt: TGTGCCAGCAGCTTAGTGGGACAGAACTATGGCTACACCTTC
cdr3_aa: CASSLVGQNYGYTF

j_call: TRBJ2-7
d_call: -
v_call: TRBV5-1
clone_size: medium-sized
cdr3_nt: TGCGCCAGCAGCGGTCCCCATGCGGACTCCTACGAGCAGTACTTC
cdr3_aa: CASSGPHADSYEQYF

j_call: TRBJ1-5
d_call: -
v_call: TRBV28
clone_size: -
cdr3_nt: TGTGCCAGCAGTTTATTGGACGGAGACAATCAGCCCCAGCATTTT
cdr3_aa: CASSLLDGDNQPQHF

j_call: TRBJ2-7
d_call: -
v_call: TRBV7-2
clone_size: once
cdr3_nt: TGTGCCAGCAGCTTAAAATATCGCGGACAGAACTACGAGCAGTACTTC
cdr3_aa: CASSLKYRGQNYEQYF

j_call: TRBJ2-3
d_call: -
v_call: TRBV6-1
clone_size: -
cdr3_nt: TGTGCCAGCAGTGAATACGGGGCAGATACGCAGTATTTT
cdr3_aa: CASSEYGADTQYF

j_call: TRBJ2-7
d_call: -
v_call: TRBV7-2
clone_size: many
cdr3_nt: TGTGCCAGCAGCTTTGTACAGGGAATCAAATACGAGCAGTACTTC
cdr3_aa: CASSFVQGIKYEQYF

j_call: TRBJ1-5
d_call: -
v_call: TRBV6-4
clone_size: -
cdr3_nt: TGTGCCAGCAGTAAGGAATATGATAGCAATCAGCCCCAGCATTTT
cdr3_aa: CASSKEYDSNQPQHF

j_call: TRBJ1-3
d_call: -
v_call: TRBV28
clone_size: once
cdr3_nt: TGTGCCAGCGTCAGGGTCTCTGGAAACACCATATATTTT
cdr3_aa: CASVRVSGNTIYF

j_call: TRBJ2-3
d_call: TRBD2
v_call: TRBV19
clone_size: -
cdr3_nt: TGTGCCAGTAGTCGGACTAGCGGGGGGGCCAATGTCGCAGATACGCAGTATTTT
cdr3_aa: CASSRTSGGANVADTQYF

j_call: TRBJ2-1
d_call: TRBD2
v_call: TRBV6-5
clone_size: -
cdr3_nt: TGTGCCAGTTACCGAGGGACTAGCAAGCACAATGAGCAGTTCTTC
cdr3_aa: CASYRGTSKHNEQFF

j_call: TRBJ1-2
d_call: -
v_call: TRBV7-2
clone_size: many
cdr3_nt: TGTGCCAGCAGCTTAGTCGGGCAGAGCTATGGCTACACCTTC
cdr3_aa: CASSLVGQSYGYTF

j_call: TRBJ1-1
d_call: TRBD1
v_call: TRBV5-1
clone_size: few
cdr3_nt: TGCGCCAGCAGCATAACCGGGACAGGGTTTGGCACTGAAGCTTTCTTT
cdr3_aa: CASSITGTGFGTEAFF

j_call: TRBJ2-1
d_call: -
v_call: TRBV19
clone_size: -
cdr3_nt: TGTGCCAGTAGTATGAGGAGCGGGTACAATGAGCAGTTCTTC
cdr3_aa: CASSMRSGYNEQFF

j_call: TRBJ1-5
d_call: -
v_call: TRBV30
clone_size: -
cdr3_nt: TGTGCCTGGAGTGTGGGGAATAGCAATCAGCCCCAGCATTTT
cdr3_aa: CAWSVGNSNQPQHF

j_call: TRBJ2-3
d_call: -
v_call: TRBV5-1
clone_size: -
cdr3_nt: TGCGCCAGCAGCTTGGACAGGTCAGATACGCAGTATTTT
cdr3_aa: CASSLDRSDTQYF